Listed below are T cell receptor beta chains from one sample, sequenced in a study of shared clonotypes between healthy human individuals. Data came from immunoSEQ multiplex PCR; TCRdb stores just in-frame clones and leaves some out. The table has about half a million clones, around 79% seen once; the top ten hold 13%. Sequencing was performed on PBMCs. Receptor source: a woman aged 40 to 50 in good health. Some clones in this sample may be carry-over from other donors' samples. CDR3s include the opening cysteine and the closing phenylalanine or tryptophan. The order of the fields is clone size, J gene, V gene, D gene, CDR3 protein, CDR3 DNA. A D gene is named only where the DNA matches it firmly. Not every row has a clone size; where given, it reads once, few, many or a size class.

.	TRBJ2-3	TRBV6-1	TRBD2	CASVIAGGPDTQYF	TGTGCCAGCGTTATAGCGGGAGGGCCGGATACGCAGTATTTT
.	TRBJ2-2	TRBV5-1	.	CASSLLGGTGELFF	TGCGCCAGCAGCCTCTTGGGGGGCACCGGGGAGCTGTTTTTT
.	TRBJ2-1	TRBV5-1	TRBD2	CASSPGLTYNEQFF	TGCGCCAGCAGCCCGGGACTAACTTACAATGAGCAGTTCTTC
many	TRBJ1-1	TRBV6-6	.	CASTAGGAAFF	TGTGCCAGCACCGCGGGAGGGGCAGCTTTCTTT
.	TRBJ1-1	TRBV7-9	.	CASSPDPQGFVTEAFF	TGTGCCAGCAGCCCCGATCCCCAGGGGTTTGTCACTGAAGCTTTCTTT
.	TRBJ2-4	TRBV10-3	TRBD2	CAISVTGGAKNIQYF	TGTGCCATCAGTGTCACGGGGGGGGCCAAAAACATTCAGTACTTC
.	TRBJ1-2	TRBV6-5	TRBD1	CASSYSTGAGYTF	TGTGCCAGCAGTTACTCGACAGGGGCTGGCTACACCTTC
few	TRBJ2-7	TRBV5-4	.	CASSLGVASSNEQYF	TGTGCCAGCAGCTTAGGGGTGGCTAGCTCCAACGAGCAGTACTTC
.	TRBJ2-1	TRBV7-9	.	CASSLLLGAANEQFF	TGTGCCAGCAGCTTATTGTTGGGTGCTGCAAATGAGCAGTTCTTC
.	TRBJ2-1	TRBV20-1	.	CSESTGEEQFF	TGCAGTGAATCAACCGGTGAGGAGCAGTTCTTC